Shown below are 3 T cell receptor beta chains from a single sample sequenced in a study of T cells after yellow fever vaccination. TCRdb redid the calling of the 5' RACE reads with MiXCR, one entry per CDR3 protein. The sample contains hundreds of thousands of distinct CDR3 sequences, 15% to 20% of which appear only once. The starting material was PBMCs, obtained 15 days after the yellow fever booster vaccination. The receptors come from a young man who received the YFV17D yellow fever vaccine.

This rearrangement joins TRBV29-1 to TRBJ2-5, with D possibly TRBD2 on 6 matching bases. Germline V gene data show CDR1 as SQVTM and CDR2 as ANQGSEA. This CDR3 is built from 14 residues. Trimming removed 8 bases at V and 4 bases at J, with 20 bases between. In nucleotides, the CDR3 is TGCAGCTATGGTAGCGGCCTGCGGGGAGAGACCCAGTACTTC. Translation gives CSYGSGLRGETQYF.

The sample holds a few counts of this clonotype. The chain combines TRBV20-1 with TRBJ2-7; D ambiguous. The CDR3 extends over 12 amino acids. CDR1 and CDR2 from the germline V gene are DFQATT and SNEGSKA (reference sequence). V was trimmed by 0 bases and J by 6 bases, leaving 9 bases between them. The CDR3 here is CSARETPSEQYF. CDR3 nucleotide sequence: TGCAGTGCTAGAGAGACCCCGAGCGAGCAGTACTTC.

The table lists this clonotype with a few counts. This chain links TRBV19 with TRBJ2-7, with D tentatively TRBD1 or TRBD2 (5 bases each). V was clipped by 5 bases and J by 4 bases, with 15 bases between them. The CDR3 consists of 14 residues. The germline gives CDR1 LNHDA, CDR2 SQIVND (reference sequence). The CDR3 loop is CASSPRDHRYEQYF. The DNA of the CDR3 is TGTGCCAGTAGTCCCCGGGACCACCGATACGAGCAGTACTTC.